Below are 22 T cell receptor beta chains sequenced from a single sample in a study of T-cell memory formation after mild COVID-19. TCRdb redid the calling of the 5' RACE reads with MiXCR, one entry per CDR3 protein. Among roughly 190,000 distinct CDR3 sequences, roughly a tenth were seen once, and the ten largest hold 3%. Sequenced material: PBMCs or a T cell subset sorted from them (not recorded which). These receptors came from a man in his late teens or twenties who had mild COVID-19 (a few samples of this study predate the infection). Cell type and time point are not known.

In this sample, this clonotype turned up a few times. The rearrangement joins TRBV12-5 to TRBJ2-7, with 8 bases matching TRBD2. There are 16 residues in the CDR3. V shed 5 bases and J 4 bases; nucleotides not matched to a gene: 13. The germline V gene encodes CDR1 LGHNT and CDR2 FRNRAP. The CDR3 here is CASGNIPGLEGYEQYF. The CDR3 DNA reads as TGTGCTAGTGGTAATATACCGGGACTAGAGGGATACGAGCAGTACTTC.

This chain links TRBV9 with TRBJ1-1; no reliable D call. From germline, CDR1 is SGDLS and CDR2 YYNGEE. CDR3 length equals 15 residues. Trimming stripped 0 bases from V and 0 bases from J, with 9 bases between. Here the CDR3 DNA reads TGTGCCAGCAGCGTAGATAGAGTCATGAACACTGAAGCTTTCTTT. Its translation: CASSVDRVMNTEAFF.

The table lists this clonotype with a few counts. This chain connects TRBV2 to TRBJ2-7, with D tentatively TRBD1 or TRBD2 (6 bases each). Germline V gene lookup returns CDR1 SNHLY and CDR2 FYNNEI. The CDR3 has 15 residues. Between the trimmed V and J ends, which lost 3 bases and 4 bases, there was a span of 16 bases. The CDR3 reads CASSEEGGLLYEQYF. Here the CDR3 DNA reads TGTGCCAGCAGTGAGGAGGGGGGCCTTCTTTACGAGCAGTACTTC.

Ten or more counts support this clonotype. V is TRBV7-9 and J is TRBJ1-6; D is perhaps TRBD1 (5 bases). Germline V gene data show CDR1 as SEHNR and CDR2 as FQNEAQ (reference sequence). Trimming stripped 5 bases from V and 10 bases from J, with 24 bases between. This CDR3 region has 17 residues. CDR3 region: CASSLRGSRTVVSPLHF. CDR3 coding DNA: TGTGCCAGCAGCCTGCGGGGCTCCCGAACCGTGGTATCACCCCTCCACTTT. The whole variable domain, remainder taken from reference TRBV7-9 and TRBJ1-6, is DTGVSQNPRHKITKRGQNVTFRCDPISEHNRLYWYRQTLGQGPEFLTYFQNEAQLEKSRLLSDRFSAERPKGSFSTLEIQRTEQGDSAMYLCASSLRGSRTVVSPLHFGNGTRLTVT.

In nucleotides, the CDR3 is TGTGCCAGCAGTTTAGGACAGGGGGCCAACGTCCTGACTTTC. It is translated as CASSLGQGANVLTF. The V gene is TRBV6-5, the J gene TRBJ2-6; TRBD1 might be the D (6 bases). There are 14 residues in the CDR3. Per the germline V gene, CDR1 is MNHEY and CDR2 is SVGAGI. Deletions cut 4 bases from V and 4 bases from J, with 8 bases between.

This chain links TRBV12-3 or TRBV12-4 with TRBJ1-1, with D unresolved. Between the trimmed V and J ends, which lost 3 bases and 3 bases, there was a span of 8 bases. The CDR3 totals 13 residues. The CDR3 coding sequence is TGTGCCAGCAGTTTCGGAGAGGACACTGAAGCTTTCTTT. Translated: CASSFGEDTEAFF.

The V and J genes are TRBV5-4 and TRBJ1-1; tentatively, D is TRBD1 (6 bases). This CDR3 has 13 amino acids. The V gene lost 10 bases and the J gene lost 5 bases, with 18 bases spanning the gap. Germline V gives CDR1 SGHNT, CDR2 YYREEE (reference sequence). The CDR3 DNA reads as TGTGCCGGACACCGACAGCAGGGGACTGAAGCTTTCTTT. As protein: CAGHRQQGTEAFF.

This clonotype was counted ten times or more. This chain connects TRBV7-2 to TRBJ1-1; D not certain. From germline, CDR1 is SGHTA and CDR2 FQGNSA. This CDR3 contains 13 residues. V was pared by 5 bases and J by 4 bases, with 11 bases between. The CDR3 region is CASSPGWATEAFF. In DNA, the CDR3 is TGTGCCAGCAGCCCGGGGTGGGCCACTGAAGCTTTCTTT.

V is TRBV28 and J is TRBJ1-3; no firm D call. Per the germline V gene, CDR1 is MDHEN and CDR2 is SYDVKM. The CDR3 length is 15 residues. V lost 5 bases to trimming and J lost 4 bases, with 15 bases between them. This CDR3 is CASSPDISLGNTIYF. CDR3 DNA: TGTGCCAGCAGTCCCGACATCTCGCTGGGAAACACCATATATTTT.

This clonotype was seen a few times. DNA for the CDR3: TGTGCCAGCAGTTTGGTAGGGGGCGTCTCTGGAAACACCATATATTTT. Protein sequence: CASSLVGGVSGNTIYF. The J gene is TRBJ1-3, the V gene TRBV28; 7 positions agree with TRBD1. In germline, CDR1 is MDHEN, CDR2 SYDVKM. The CDR3 spans 16 residues. The J segment lost 0 bases and the V segment lost 3 bases, leaving 5 bases of the junction unmatched.

There are many counts of this clonotype. J is TRBJ2-7 and V is TRBV5-1; D might be TRBD1 (6 bases). The CDR3 has 12 residues. Germline V gene data show CDR1 as SGHRS and CDR2 as YFSETQ. V lost 1 base and J lost 8, with 10 bases in between. The chain's CDR3 is CASSLPQGKQYV. DNA of the CDR3: TGCGCCAGCAGCTTGCCGCAGGGGAAGCAGTACGTC.

This clonotype was recorded many times. The V and J genes are TRBV2 and TRBJ1-6; D gene uncertain. The germline V gene has CDR1 SNHLY and CDR2 FYNNEI. V was shortened by 11 bases and J by 5 bases, with 10 bases between the two germline ends. CDR3 length: 12 amino acids. CDR3 coding DNA: TGTGCCGGTCAGACGGATAATTCACCCCTCCACTTT. It specifies CAGQTDNSPLHF.

V is TRBV20-1 and J is TRBJ2-5; 10 bases match TRBD2. V shed 2 bases, J shed 5 bases, and the junction held 5 bases outside the gene matches. This CDR3 is built from 14 residues. The V gene's germline CDR1 is DFQATT and CDR2 SNEGSKA (reference sequence). The CDR3 reads CSARPTSGAETQYF. In DNA form, the CDR3 reads TGCAGTGCTAGACCCACTAGCGGGGCGGAGACCCAGTACTTC.

The chain couples TRBV6-2 or TRBV6-3 to TRBJ2-2, with 8 nucleotides matching TRBD1. V dropped 2 bases and J dropped 9; count of bases not matched to a gene: 2. This CDR3 has 13 amino acids. Germline V gene lookup returns CDR1 MNHEY and CDR2 SVGEGT. The CDR3 loop is CASSYTRGRELFF. As DNA, the CDR3 is TGTGCCAGCAGTTACACCAGGGGGCGGGAGCTGTTTTTT.

This clonotype was recorded a few times. The J gene is TRBJ1-2, the V gene TRBV7-2; TRBD1 might be the D (6 bases). Germline CDR1 is SGHTA and CDR2 is FQGNSA. The V end was cut by 6 bases, the J end by 4 bases, with 12 bases between. The CDR3 has 13 amino acids. CDR3 protein: CASRDTGSYGYTF. The CDR3, as DNA: TGTGCCAGCAGGGATACAGGGAGCTATGGCTACACCTTC.

This clonotype was recorded a few times. This CDR3 reads CASSQQPSHTGELFF. The CDR3 DNA is TGCGCCAGCAGCCAACAGCCTAGCCACACCGGGGAGCTGTTTTTT. The J gene is TRBJ2-2, the V gene TRBV4-3, with TRBD2 as a possible D gene (5 bases). CDR1 is LGHNA and CDR2 is YSLEER in the germline V gene. With 2 bases removed from V and 3 bases from J, the gap between germline ends came to 10 bases. The CDR3 loop spans 15 amino acids.

The sample holds a few counts of this clonotype. The chain carries TRBV7-2 and TRBJ1-2, with unresolved D. Deletions cut 5 bases from V and 8 bases from J, with 24 bases between. CDR1 and CDR2 from the germline V gene are SGHTA and FQGNSA. The CDR3 is made up of 16 amino acids. The CDR3 loop reads CASSKEASNGVYGYTF. The CDR3 bases are TGTGCCAGCAGCAAAGAGGCCTCAAATGGGGTTTACGGCTACACCTTC.

The chain is built from TRBV7-8 and TRBJ1-1; a possible D gene is TRBD1 (5 bases). CDR1 is SGHVS and CDR2 is FQNEAQ in the germline V gene. The germline V and J ends were trimmed by 5 bases and 6 bases, with 19 bases remaining between them. The CDR3 length is 15 residues. The CDR3 bases are TGTGCCAGCAGCCGCCGGGAGGGCCAAGGGGCTGAAGCTTTCTTT. As protein: CASSRREGQGAEAFF.

The rearrangement joins TRBV6-1 to TRBJ2-5; D perhaps matches TRBD1 (6 bases). The CDR3 extends over 14 amino acids. The V gene lost 6 bases and the J gene lost 5 bases, with 16 bases spanning the gap. CDR1 and CDR2 from the germline V gene are MNHNS and SASEGT. CDR3 protein: CASRPTGSGETQYF. CDR3 DNA sequence: TGTGCCAGCAGGCCCACAGGGTCGGGGGAGACCCAGTACTTC.

In its sample, this clonotype was seen many times. V is TRBV29-1 and J is TRBJ2-7, with a weak D call TRBD1 (5 bases). Per germline, CDR1 SQVTM and CDR2 ANQGSEA. The CDR3 consists of 12 residues. V was trimmed by 5 bases and J by 5 bases, leaving 13 bases between them. CDR3: CSVLQVTHEQYF. CDR3 bases: TGCAGCGTTCTACAGGTAACACACGAGCAGTACTTC.

V is TRBV28 and J is TRBJ1-5, with D perhaps TRBD1 (5 bases). The CDR3 is 14 residues long. Between the trimmed V and J ends, which lost 6 bases and 6 bases, there was a span of 15 bases. Germline values: CDR1 MDHEN, CDR2 SYDVKM. CDR3 residues: CASSGGSRRQPQHF. CDR3 sequence (DNA): TGTGCCAGCAGCGGGGGTTCGAGGCGTCAGCCCCAGCATTTT.

This clonotype was found a few times. The J gene is TRBJ1-6, the V gene TRBV7-2, with 8 nucleotides matching TRBD1. V gave up 6 bases and J gave up 10 bases; unmatched junction bases: 11. CDR3 length: 15 residues. The germline V gene has CDR1 SGHTA and CDR2 FQGNSA. CDR3 sequence (DNA): TGTGCCAGCAGTTCTGGGGACAGGAACAACTCACCCCTCCACTTT. The encoded protein is CASSSGDRNNSPLHF. Filled out from reference TRBV7-2 and TRBJ1-6, the complete variable domain reads GAGVSQSPSNKVTEKGKDVELRCDPISGHTALYWYRQSLGQGLEFLIYFQGNSAPDKSGLPSDRFSAERTGGSVSTLTIQRTQQEDSAVYLCASSSGDRNNSPLHFGNGTRLTVT.